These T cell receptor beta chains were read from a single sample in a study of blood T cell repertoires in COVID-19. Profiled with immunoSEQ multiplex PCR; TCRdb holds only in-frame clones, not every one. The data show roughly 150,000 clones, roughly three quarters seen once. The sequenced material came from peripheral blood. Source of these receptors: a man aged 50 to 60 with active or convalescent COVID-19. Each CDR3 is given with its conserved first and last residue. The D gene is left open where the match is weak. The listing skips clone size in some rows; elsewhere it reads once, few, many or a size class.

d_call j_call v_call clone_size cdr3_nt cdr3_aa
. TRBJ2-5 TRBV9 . TGTGCCAGCAGCGTAGGCGGAGGGACCGAGACCCAGTACTTC CASSVGGGTETQYF
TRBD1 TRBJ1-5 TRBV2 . TGTGCCAGCAGGACGGGACAGGGGATGAATCAGCCCCAGCATTTT CASRTGQGMNQPQHF
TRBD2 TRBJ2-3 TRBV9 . TGTGCCAGCAGCGTAGTGGGACTAGCGGGAGTACCAGATACGCAGTATTTT CASSVVGLAGVPDTQYF
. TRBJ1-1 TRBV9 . TGTGCCAGCAGCGTAGTCACGGGACTCACTGAAGCTTTCTTT CASSVVTGLTEAFF
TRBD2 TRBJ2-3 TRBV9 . TGTGCCAGCAGCTCAAGCGGCGGGAGGGCCCTAGATACGCAGTATTTT CASSSSGGRALDTQYF
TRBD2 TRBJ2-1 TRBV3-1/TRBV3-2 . TGTGCCAGCAGCCATTTAGCGGGAGTCGATGAGCAGTTCTTC CASSHLAGVDEQFF
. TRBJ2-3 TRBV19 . TGTGCCAGTATGCAGGCAGATACGCAGTATTTT CASMQADTQYF
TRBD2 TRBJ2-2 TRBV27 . TGTGCCAGCAGTTTAAAAAGACTAGCGGGAGGGTGGAGCACCGGGGAGCTGTTTTTT CASSLKRLAGGWSTGELFF
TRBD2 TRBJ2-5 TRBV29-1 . TGCAGCGTTGAAGAGGGAGCGGGGCAGCAAGAGACCCAGTACTTC CSVEEGAGQQETQYF
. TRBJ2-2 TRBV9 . TGTGCCAGCAGCCCCCCAGGGACCGGGGAGCTGTTTTTT CASSPPGTGELFF
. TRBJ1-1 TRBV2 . TGTGCCAGCGACTGGGGGGGCACTGAAGCTTTCTTT CASDWGGTEAFF
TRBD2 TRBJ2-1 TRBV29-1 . TGCAGCGTTCAGACCGGGACTAGCGGGAGGGGTAATGAGCAGTTCTTC CSVQTGTSGRGNEQFF
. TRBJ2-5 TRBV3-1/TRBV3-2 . TGTGCCAGCAGCCAGAACCAGCAAGAGACCCAGTACTTC CASSQNQQETQYF
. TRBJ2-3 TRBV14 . TGTGCCAGCAGGAAAATCGGGACAGATACGCAGTATTTT CASRKIGTDTQYF
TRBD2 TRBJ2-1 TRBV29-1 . TGCAGCGTTGAACTACTAGCGGGAATCAATGAGCAGTTCTTC CSVELLAGINEQFF
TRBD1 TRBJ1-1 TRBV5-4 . TGTGCCAGCAGCTTGGAACAGGGGGGCACTGAAGCTTTCTTT CASSLEQGGTEAFF
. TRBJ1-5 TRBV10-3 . TGTGCCATCAGTAGTCGGGGGGAGAGTCAGCCCCAGCATTTT CAISSRGESQPQHF
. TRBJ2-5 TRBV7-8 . TGTGCCAGCAGCTTATCTCTAGCGGAGACCCAGTACTTC CASSLSLAETQYF
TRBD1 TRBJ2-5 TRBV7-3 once TGTGCCAGCAGCTCCGGGACAGGGGCGTGGGAGACCCAGTACTTC CASSSGTGAWETQYF
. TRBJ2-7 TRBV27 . . CASSWSGVPDSNYEQYF
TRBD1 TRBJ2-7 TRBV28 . TGTGCCAGCAGTACCCCGACAGGGCAGGCAGACGAGCAGTACTTC CASSTPTGQADEQYF
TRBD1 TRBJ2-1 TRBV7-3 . TGTGCCAGCAGCTTAACCGGGACAGGGGGAACATACAATGAGCAGTTCTTC CASSLTGTGGTYNEQFF